The 19 T cell receptor beta chains below all came from one sample that was sequenced in a study of shared clonotypes between healthy human individuals. Sequencing used immunoSEQ multiplex PCR; TCRdb keeps in-frame clones, though not all of them. The sample holds 500,000 or so clones, more than 95% seen once. Sequencing was done on a sample of naive CD4+ T cells sorted from blood. Subset denoted: CD45RA+ positively selected. The origin of the receptors is a woman in her twenties or thirties in good health.

The chain joins TRBV25-1 to TRBJ2-2; 7 bases match TRBD2. Germline V gene lookup returns CDR1 MGHDK and CDR2 SYGVNS. V shed 3 bases and J 4 bases; nucleotides not matched to a gene: 5. The CDR3 loop spans 15 amino acids. CDR3 nucleotides: TGTGCCAGCAGTGACGGGAGGCGGAGCACCGGGGAGCTGTTTTTT. It specifies CASSDGRRSTGELFF.

J is TRBJ1-1 and V is TRBV18; D unresolved. V shed 6 bases and J shed 1 base, with 12 bases lying between them. Germline lookup yields CDR1 KGHSH and CDR2 LQKENI. The CDR3 sequence is 14 residues long. This chain's CDR3 is CASSLAGGNTEAFF. As DNA, the CDR3 is TGTGCCAGCTCTCTAGCGGGCGGGAACACTGAAGCTTTCTTT.

A remark on this clone: The sample contains more than one DNA sequence encoding this CDR3. CDR3 protein: CASSIMYSNQPQHF. The CDR3 nucleotides are TGTGCCAGTAGTATTATGTATAGCAATCAGCCCCAGCATTTT. V usage is TRBV19 and J usage is TRBJ1-5; D is uncertain. The CDR3 is made up of 14 amino acids. Germline loops: CDR1 LNHDA, CDR2 SQIVND (reference sequence). V lost 3 bases and J lost 0, with 6 bases in between.

The chain recombines TRBV11-2 with TRBJ1-2, with D unclear. The CDR3 is 11 residues long. V was pared by 8 bases and J by 2 bases, with 6 bases between. Germline V CDR1 and CDR2: SGHAT, FQNNGV. CDR3 DNA: TGTGCCAGCGGTGGAAACTATGGCTACACCTTC. It encodes CASGGNYGYTF. Drawing the rest from reference TRBV11-2 and TRBJ1-2, the complete variable domain is EAGVAQSPRYKIIEKRQSVAFWCNPISGHATLYWYQQILGQGPKLLIQFQNNGVVDDSQLPKDRFSAERLKGVDSTLKIQPAKLEDSAVYLCASGGNYGYTFGSGTRLTVV.

CDR3 region: CASRENPLKGPGELFF. The CDR3 nucleotides are TGTGCCAGCAGAGAAAATCCTCTTAAGGGCCCTGGGGAGCTGTTTTTT. The chain joins TRBV7-6 to TRBJ2-2; D not certain. The CDR3 has 16 residues. Looked up from germline, CDR1 is SGHVS and CDR2 is FNYEAQ. V was clipped by 6 bases and J by 8 bases, with 22 bases between them.

V usage is TRBV7-9 and J usage is TRBJ2-7; 7 nucleotides agree with TRBD1. V gave up 2 bases and J gave up 0 bases; unmatched junction bases: 4. Germline CDR1 SEHNR, CDR2 FQNEAQ (reference sequence). This CDR3 has 15 amino acids. CDR3 in DNA: TGTGCCAGCAGCTTACGGCAGGGGGTCTCCTACGAGCAGTACTTC. Protein sequence: CASSLRQGVSYEQYF.

Written as DNA, the CDR3 is TGCGCCAGCAGCCCGGGAGGAACCTACGAGCAGTACTTC. Residues: CASSPGGTYEQYF. J is TRBJ2-7 and V is TRBV10-1; TRBD2 aligns across 7 bases. CDR1 WNHNN and CDR2 SYGVQD come from the germline V gene (reference sequence). The junction had 4 bases not matched to a gene; V was cut back by 6 bases and J by 2 bases. The CDR3 has 13 residues.

The chain links TRBV28 to TRBJ1-3; 7 bases agree with TRBD1. The germline CDR1 and CDR2 sequences are MDHEN and SYDVKM. After removal of 8 bases from V and 5 bases from J, the junction contained 9 bases not matched to a gene. This CDR3 has 14 residues. This CDR3 reads CASALGQWRNTIYF. The CDR3 DNA is TGTGCCAGCGCATTGGGACAGTGGAGAAACACCATATATTTT.

The chain recombines TRBV28 with TRBJ2-7; D is possibly TRBD2 (5 bases). Germline V CDR1 and CDR2: MDHEN, SYDVKM. The CDR3 contains 18 residues. Trimming left V 1 base short and J 6 bases short, with 25 bases between. CDR3 sequence: CASSLLAGRTEGLSEQYF. For the CDR3, the DNA is TGTGCCAGCAGTTTATTGGCCGGGCGGACCGAGGGTTTGAGCGAGCAGTACTTC.

This clone appeared a single time. CDR3 sequence reads: CASSQETGRTYEQYF. The CDR3 nucleotides are TGCGCCAGCAGCCAGGAGACAGGGCGGACCTACGAGCAGTACTTC. The chain is built from TRBV4-1 and TRBJ2-7; 7 bases line up with TRBD1. The CDR3 is 15 residues long. The V gene's germline CDR1 is MGHRA and CDR2 YSYEKL. The trim removed 3 bases at V and 2 bases at J, leaving 7 bases unmatched.

V is TRBV5-1 and J is TRBJ1-2; the D gene is possibly TRBD1 (6 bases). Trimming took 3 bases from V and 6 from J, leaving 9 bases between them. CDR3 length: 12 residues. Germline V gives CDR1 SGHRS, CDR2 YFSETQ. The DNA for the CDR3 is TGCGCCAGCAGCTATGACAGGAATGGCTACACCTTC. Translation gives CASSYDRNGYTF.

The chain uses TRBV11-2 and TRBJ2-5; D assignment may be TRBD1 or TRBD2 (6 bases each). Trimming pared 2 bases from V and 5 bases from J, leaving 9 bases between. The CDR3 runs 13 residues. Germline CDR1 and CDR2: SGHAT and FQNNGV. CDR3 coding DNA: TGTGCCAGCAGCTTAATAGGGGGGGAGACCCAGTACTTC. Its protein is CASSLIGGETQYF.

The chain couples TRBV23-1 to TRBJ1-1, with 7 bases matching TRBD1. TRBV23-1 is an ORF, with its function uncertain. V lost 8 bases and J lost 4; bases outside the gene matches: 7. This CDR3 has 13 residues. CDR3 DNA sequence: TGCGCCAGCTCACAGGGGAAGGGCACTGAAGCTTTCTTT. It encodes CASSQGKGTEAFF.

This chain uses TRBV28 with TRBJ1-1; no definite D call. V was shortened by 8 bases and J by 3 bases, with 10 bases between the two germline ends. CDR1 and CDR2 (germline): MDHEN, SYDVKM. The length of the CDR3 is 12 residues. The CDR3 DNA is TGTGCCAGCGGGAGGTCGGACACTGAAGCTTTCTTT. It is translated as CASGRSDTEAFF.

CDR3: CASSQRAPGLAGVREQYF. The CDR3 DNA reads TGTGCCAGCAGCCAAAGGGCCCCGGGACTAGCGGGAGTTCGTGAGCAGTACTTC. The V call is TRBV27, the J call TRBJ2-7, with TRBD2 matching over 14 bases. The CDR3 extends over 18 amino acids. Germline V gives CDR1 MNHEY, CDR2 SMNVEV (reference sequence). V was clipped by 6 bases and J by 7 bases; unmatched bases: 17.

V usage is TRBV4-1 and J usage is TRBJ1-1; D is ambiguous. The length of the CDR3 is 16 residues. In germline, CDR1 is MGHRA, CDR2 YSYEKL. V gave up 1 base and J gave up 3 bases, with 15 bases separating them. CDR3 region: CASSQVRAGIYTEAFF. The CDR3 DNA sequence: TGCGCCAGCAGCCAAGTGAGGGCGGGGATATACACTGAAGCTTTCTTT.

This CDR3 is CASSLTIAGELFF. In DNA, the CDR3 is TGTGCCAGCAGCTTAACAATTGCCGGGGAGCTGTTTTTT. The chain has TRBV7-3 and TRBJ2-2; no clear D gene. Germline V gene lookup returns CDR1 SGHTA and CDR2 FQGTGA. V lost 0 bases to trimming and J lost 6 bases, with 5 bases between them. The length of the CDR3 is 13 residues.

J is TRBJ2-7 and V is TRBV28, with D uncertain. Germline loops: CDR1 MDHEN, CDR2 SYDVKM. The CDR3 consists of 13 residues. Trimming cost V 3 bases and J 3 bases, with 9 bases left between them. CDR3 in DNA: TGTGCCAGCAGTTTGCGGAACCTCTACGAGCAGTACTTC. Residues: CASSLRNLYEQYF.

The J gene is TRBJ2-4, the V gene TRBV6-1, with D tentatively TRBD1 (6 bases). Germline V lookup: CDR1 MNHNS, CDR2 SASEGT. V lost 5 bases, J lost 7 bases, and 9 bases lay in between. The CDR3 length is 12 residues. The CDR3, as DNA: TGTGCCAGCAGTCCACAGGGTAACATTCAGTACTTC. Translated, it gives CASSPQGNIQYF.